These T cell receptor beta chains were read from a single sample in a study of PD-1 blockade in mismatch repair-deficient tumors. Assay used: immunoSEQ multiplex PCR; TCRdb lists only in-frame clones, some missing. The top ten hold 11% of the sample, which has some 16,000 clones, under 85% seen once. Their antigens remain unidentified. Source: cells cultured in vitro, taken from a patient treated with pembrolizumab. These receptors came from an adult with mismatch repair-deficient cancer. The CDR3 runs from the conserved cysteine through the conserved F or W. The order of the fields is V gene, clone size, D gene, CDR3 length, J gene, CDR3 DNA, CDR3 protein. The D gene is left open where the match is weak. The size of a clone is reported for some rows only, either as once, few or many, or as a class for expanded clones.

TRBV4-2	once	TRBD2	22	TRBJ2-4	TGTGCCAGCAGCCAAGAGGCAGCTAGCGGGAGAACATCCAAAGTAGCCAAAAACATTCAGTACTTC	CASSQEAASGRTSKVAKNIQYF
TRBV4-1	-	TRBD1	15	TRBJ1-4	TGCGCCAGCAGCCGCAACAGGGGGTTGGTTGAAAAACTGTTTTTT	CASSRNRGLVEKLFF
TRBV11-2	-	-	13	TRBJ2-7	TGTGCCAGCAGCTTAGTTTCTAGGTACGAGCAGTACTTC	CASSLVSRYEQYF
TRBV11-2	-	-	14	TRBJ2-5	TGTGCCAGCAGCTTAACGGCAGTAGTTACGACCCAGTACTTC	CASSLTAVVTTQYF
TRBV5-4	-	-	13	TRBJ2-7	TGTGCCAGCAGCTTACCCCAGTCCTACGAGCAGTACTTC	CASSLPQSYEQYF
TRBV9	-	-	13	TRBJ1-1	TGTGCCAGCAGCGATGGACTGAACACTGAAGCTTTCTTT	CASSDGLNTEAFF
TRBV4-1	-	-	15	TRBJ2-3	TGCGCCAGCAGCCAAGTGGAGGGGGCGGCAGATACGCAGTATTTT	CASSQVEGAADTQYF
TRBV11-2	-	-	15	TRBJ1-1	TGTGCCAGCAGCCCCCAGACCCGGGTTGGCACTGAAGCTTTCTTT	CASSPQTRVGTEAFF
TRBV27	large	-	14	TRBJ1-5	TGTGCCAGCAGCCCGGGGGGGACCAATCAGCCCCAGCATTTT	CASSPGGTNQPQHF
TRBV7-3	-	-	13	TRBJ2-7	TGTGCCAGCAGCGAGACTGGGGAGAACGAGCAGTACTTC	CASSETGENEQYF
TRBV12-5	-	-	16	TRBJ2-7	TGTGCTAGTGGTTTGGTCCGATCCTGGGGGAATAACGAGCAGTACTTC	CASGLVRSWGNNEQYF
TRBV28	-	-	14	TRBJ2-7	TGTGCCAGCAGTCTTCCGTGGCCATCGGGGGAGCAGTACTTC	CASSLPWPSGEQYF
TRBV7-9	-	TRBD1	14	TRBJ2-1	TGTGCCAGCAGCCTGATGGGACAGTTCAATGAGCAGTTCTTC	CASSLMGQFNEQFF
TRBV18	-	-	14	TRBJ2-7	TGTGCCAGCTCACGGTCTTCTAGTTCCCACGAGCAGTACTTC	CASSRSSSSHEQYF
TRBV29-1	-	-	11	TRBJ1-4	TGCATGGCAGGGAGGAATGAAAAACTGTTTTTT	CMAGRNEKLFF
TRBV7-2	-	TRBD2	14	TRBJ2-5	TGTGCCAGCAGTTTTAGCGGGGTTCAAGAGACCCAGTACTTC	CASSFSGVQETQYF
TRBV6-5	-	TRBD1	15	TRBJ1-1	TGTGCCAGCAGTTACAGGGGGCGAACGAACACTGAAGCTTTCTTT	CASSYRGRTNTEAFF
TRBV4-2	-	TRBD2	18	TRBJ2-3	TGTGCCAGCAGCCAAGACCCTAGTGCGGGAGGGCGCACAGATACGCAGTATTTT	CASSQDPSAGGRTDTQYF
TRBV5-1	-	-	14	TRBJ2-3	TGCGCCAGCAGCCCGGGGCCTCCAACAGATACGCAGTATTTT	CASSPGPPTDTQYF
TRBV27	-	-	13	TRBJ2-1	TGTGCCAGCAGTTCCAATGTGGGGAATGAGCAGTTCTTC	CASSSNVGNEQFF
TRBV5-1	-	TRBD2	16	TRBJ2-1	TGCGCCAGCAGCTTGACTAGCGGGAGTAACTACAATGAGCAGTTCTTC	CASSLTSGSNYNEQFF
TRBV27	-	TRBD1	14	TRBJ1-1	TGTGCCAGCAGTTCAGGACAGGGAAGCACTGAAGCTTTCTTT	CASSSGQGSTEAFF
TRBV7-2	-	-	12	TRBJ2-3	TGTGCCAGCAGCCCCCAGGGGAATACGCAGTATTTT	CASSPQGNTQYF
TRBV28	-	-	17	TRBJ2-1	TGTGCCAGCAGTGTTCACAGGGGAGGATCGTTAGGCAATGAGCAGTTCTTC	CASSVHRGGSLGNEQFF
TRBV28	once	TRBD2	16	TRBJ2-1	TGTGCCAGCAGTTTGGCGCTAGCGGTGTCCTACAATGAGCAGTTCTTC	CASSLALAVSYNEQFF
TRBV7-2	-	-	13	TRBJ2-3	TGTGCCAGCAGCTTAGGTACCACAGATACGCAGTATTTT	CASSLGTTDTQYF
TRBV7-9	-	-	12	TRBJ2-1	TGTGCCAGCAGCTTAGCTTACAATGAGCAGTTCTTC	CASSLAYNEQFF
TRBV20-1	-	-	11	TRBJ2-1	TGCAGTGCAACCGGGACCCGTGAGCAGTTCTTC	CSATGTREQFF